This record concerns one T cell receptor (beta chain) sequence. The antigen remains undetermined. The entry originates in a study of OX40 agonist ivuxolimab in advanced cancers. Clones were sequenced by immunoSEQ multiplex PCR, and TCRdb holds only the in-frame ones, with some missing. The repertoire holds tens of thousands of clones, with over 75% as singletons. Study-wide results and caveats: Among the lowest levels of clonal expansion were found in partial responders at 0.1-3.0 mg/kg. Low normalized T-cell clonal expansion also characterized some of the nonresponders.

CDR1 is MDHEN and CDR2 is SYDVKM in the germline V gene. The ends were cut back, 4 bases at V and 2 bases at J, with 10 bases in the middle. The CDR3 is 14 residues long. J is TRBJ2-3 and V is TRBV28; either TRBD1 or TRBD2 may fit D (5 bases each). The receptor was isolated from an adult with an advanced solid tumor such as melanoma, head and neck, liver or kidney cancer. The material sequenced was CD4+ or CD8+ T cells sorted from blood, taken in a trial of the OX40 agonist ivuxolimab. CDR3: CASSSEGSTDTQYF. The DNA of the CDR3 is TGTGCCAGCAGTTCCGAGGGGTCCACAGATACGCAGTATTTT.